This TCR beta chain was found in a study of spatial heterogeneity in lung cancer. Overall study context: Around 68 TRACERx patients with early, untreated non-small cell lung cancer donated samples. Unique TCR and UMI combinations averaged more than ten appearances each in raw reads. Where present, follow-up PBMC were sequenced a median of about 25 months after resection.

TCRdb processed the 5' RACE reads anew with MiXCR; each CDR3 protein has one entry. The data show under 35,000 distinct CDR3 sequences, roughly 5% seen once. CDR3 length: 14 amino acids. V dropped 2 bases and J dropped 5; count of bases not matched to a gene: 3. CDR1 and CDR2 from the germline V gene are SGHRS and YFSETQ. Sample time point: blood at routine non-recurrence follow-up after resection. Whole RNA obtained from tumor, nontumor lung or frozen PBMC underwent sequencing without sorting. This clonotype was seen ten or more times. The TCR was taken from a female donor with early-stage non-small cell lung cancer. The source material was PBMCs, sampled at follow-up. The V and J genes are TRBV5-1 and TRBJ2-1, with TRBD2 matching 8 bases. The CDR3 region has the DNA TGCGCCAGCAGCTTCTTTAGCGGGGACAATGAGCAGTTCTTC. This encodes CASSFFSGDNEQFF.